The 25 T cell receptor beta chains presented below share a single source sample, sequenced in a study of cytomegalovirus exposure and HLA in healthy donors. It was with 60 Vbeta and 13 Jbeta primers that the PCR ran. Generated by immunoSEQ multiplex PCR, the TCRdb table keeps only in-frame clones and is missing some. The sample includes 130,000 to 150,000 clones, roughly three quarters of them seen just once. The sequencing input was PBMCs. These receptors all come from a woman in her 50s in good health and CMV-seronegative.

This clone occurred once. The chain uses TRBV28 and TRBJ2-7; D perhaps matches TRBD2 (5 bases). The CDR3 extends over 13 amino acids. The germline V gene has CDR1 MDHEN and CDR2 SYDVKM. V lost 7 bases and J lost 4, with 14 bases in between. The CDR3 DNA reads TGTGCCAGCATAGGACTGGTCCCGTACGAGCAGTACTTC. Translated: CASIGLVPYEQYF.

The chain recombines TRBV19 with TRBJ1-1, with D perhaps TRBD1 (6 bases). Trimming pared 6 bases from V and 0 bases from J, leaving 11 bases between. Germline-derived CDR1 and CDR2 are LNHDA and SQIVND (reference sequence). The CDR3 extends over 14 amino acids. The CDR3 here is CASRYRELNTEAFF. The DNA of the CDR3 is TGTGCCAGTAGGTACAGGGAACTGAACACTGAAGCTTTCTTT.

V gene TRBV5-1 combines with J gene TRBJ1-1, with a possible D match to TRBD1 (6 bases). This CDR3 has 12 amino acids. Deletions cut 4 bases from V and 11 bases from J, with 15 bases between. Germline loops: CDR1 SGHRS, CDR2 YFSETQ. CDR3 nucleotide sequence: TGCGCCAGCAGCGACGGGGACAACAGCGCTTTCTTT. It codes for CASSDGDNSAFF.

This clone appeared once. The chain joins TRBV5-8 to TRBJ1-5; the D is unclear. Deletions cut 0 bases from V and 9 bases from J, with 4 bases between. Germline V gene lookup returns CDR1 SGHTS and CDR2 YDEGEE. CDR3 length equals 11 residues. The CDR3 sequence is CASSLDRPQHF. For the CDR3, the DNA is TGTGCCAGCAGCTTGGACAGGCCCCAGCATTTT.

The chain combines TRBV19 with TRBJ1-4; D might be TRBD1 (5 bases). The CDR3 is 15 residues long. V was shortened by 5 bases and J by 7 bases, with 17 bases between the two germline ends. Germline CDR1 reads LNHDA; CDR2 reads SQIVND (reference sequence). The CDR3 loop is CASSLQGIWSEKLFF. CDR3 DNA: TGTGCCAGTAGTCTTCAGGGCATCTGGAGTGAAAAACTGTTTTTT.

The CDR3 loop is CASKGQNYEQYF. The CDR3, as DNA: TGTGCCAGCAAGGGGCAGAACTACGAGCAGTACTTC. The chain is built from TRBV27 and TRBJ2-7; tentatively, D is TRBD1 (5 bases). Trimming pared 7 bases from V and 3 bases from J, leaving 10 bases between. The CDR3 loop spans 12 amino acids. Germline CDR1 and CDR2: MNHEY and SMNVEV (reference sequence).

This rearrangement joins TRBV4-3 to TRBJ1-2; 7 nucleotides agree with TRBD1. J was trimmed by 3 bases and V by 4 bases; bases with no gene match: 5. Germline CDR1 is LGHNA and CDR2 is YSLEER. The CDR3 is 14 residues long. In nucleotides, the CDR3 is TGCGCCAGCAGCCCTACAGGGGAATACTATGGCTACACCTTC. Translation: CASSPTGEYYGYTF.

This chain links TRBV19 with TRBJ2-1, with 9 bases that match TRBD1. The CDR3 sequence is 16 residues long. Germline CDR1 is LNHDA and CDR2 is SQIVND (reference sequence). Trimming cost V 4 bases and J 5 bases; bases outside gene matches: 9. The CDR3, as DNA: TGTGCCAGTAGTAGGGGGGGGACAGGGAATGACAATGAGCAGTTCTTC. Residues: CASSRGGTGNDNEQFF.

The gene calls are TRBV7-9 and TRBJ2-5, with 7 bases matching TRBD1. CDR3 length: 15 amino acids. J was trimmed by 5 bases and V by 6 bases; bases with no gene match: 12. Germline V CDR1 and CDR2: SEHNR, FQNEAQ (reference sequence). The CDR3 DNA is TGTGCCAGCAGTTTTAGACAGGGTTTGCAGGAGACCCAGTACTTC. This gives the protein CASSFRQGLQETQYF.

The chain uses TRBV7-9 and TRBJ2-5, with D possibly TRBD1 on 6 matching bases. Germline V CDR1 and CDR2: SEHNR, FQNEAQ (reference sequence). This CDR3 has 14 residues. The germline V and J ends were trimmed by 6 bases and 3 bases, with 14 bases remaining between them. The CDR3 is CASRRDITKETQYF. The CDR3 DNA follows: TGTGCCAGCAGAAGGGACATTACCAAAGAGACCCAGTACTTC.

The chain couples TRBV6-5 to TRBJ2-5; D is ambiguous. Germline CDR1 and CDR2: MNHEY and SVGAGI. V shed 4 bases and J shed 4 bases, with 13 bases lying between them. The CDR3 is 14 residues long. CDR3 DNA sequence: TGTGCCAGCAGTTCGATAGTTCCTGGAGAGACCCAGTACTTC. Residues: CASSSIVPGETQYF.

CDR3 DNA sequence: TGCGCCAGCATGGGGGGGGCCGCGAACACTGAAGCTTTCTTT. Translated: CASMGGAANTEAFF. The V and J genes are TRBV10-2 and TRBJ1-1; D may be TRBD1 (6 bases). The CDR3 is made up of 14 amino acids. V was trimmed by 7 bases and J by 1 base, leaving 13 bases between them. CDR1 and CDR2 (germline): WSHSY, SAAADI.

CDR3 amino acids: CASSTGGYNEQFF. CDR3 DNA sequence: TGCGCCAGCAGCACCGGGGGGTACAATGAGCAGTTCTTC. The rearrangement uses TRBV5-1 and TRBJ2-1; the match to TRBD2 covers 7 bases. The CDR3 totals 13 residues. With 4 bases clipped from V and 4 bases from J, the junction kept 2 bases outside the gene matches. Germline assignment: CDR1 SGHRS and CDR2 YFSETQ.

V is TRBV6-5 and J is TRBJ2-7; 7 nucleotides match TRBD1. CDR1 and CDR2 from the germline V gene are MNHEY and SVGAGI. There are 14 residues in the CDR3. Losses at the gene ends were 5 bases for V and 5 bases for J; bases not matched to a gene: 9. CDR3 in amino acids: CASSRQGTLNEQYF. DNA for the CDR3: TGTGCCAGCAGTCGACAGGGAACTCTCAACGAGCAGTACTTC.

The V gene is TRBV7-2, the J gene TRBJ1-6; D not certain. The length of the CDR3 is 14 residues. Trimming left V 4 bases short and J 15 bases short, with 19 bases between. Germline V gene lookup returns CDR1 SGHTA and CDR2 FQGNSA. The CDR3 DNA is TGTGCCAGCAGCTCCACTATATCGCGGCGGATCCTCCACTTT. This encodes CASSSTISRRILHF.

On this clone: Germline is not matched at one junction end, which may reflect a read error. This CDR3 is CASSLGRLLRETQYF. CDR3 sequence (DNA): TGTGCTAGCAGCCTAGGACGGTTGTTGAGGGAGACCCAGTACTTC. This chain joins TRBV7-7 and TRBJ2-5; no clear D gene. The CDR3 totals 15 residues. Per germline, CDR1 SSHAT and CDR2 FNYEAQ (reference sequence).

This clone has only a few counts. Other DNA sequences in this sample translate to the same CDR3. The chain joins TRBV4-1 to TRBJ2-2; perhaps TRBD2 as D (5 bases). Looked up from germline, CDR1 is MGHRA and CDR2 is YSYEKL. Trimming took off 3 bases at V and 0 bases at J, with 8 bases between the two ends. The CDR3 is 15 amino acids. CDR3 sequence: CASSQGDSNTGELFF. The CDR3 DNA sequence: TGCGCCAGCAGCCAGGGAGATTCGAACACCGGGGAGCTGTTTTTT.

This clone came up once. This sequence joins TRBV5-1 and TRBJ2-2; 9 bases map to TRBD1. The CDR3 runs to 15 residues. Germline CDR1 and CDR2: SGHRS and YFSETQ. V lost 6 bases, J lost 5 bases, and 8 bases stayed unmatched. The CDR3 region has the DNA TGCGCCAGCAAAGAGGGACAGGGCCATACCGGGGAGCTGTTTTTT. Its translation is CASKEGQGHTGELFF.

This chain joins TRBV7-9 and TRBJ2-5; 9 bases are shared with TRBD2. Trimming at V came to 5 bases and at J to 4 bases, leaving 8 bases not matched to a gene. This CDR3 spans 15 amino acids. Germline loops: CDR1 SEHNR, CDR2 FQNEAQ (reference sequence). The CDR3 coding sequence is TGTGCCAGCAGCATAAAGCGGGGGGCGGGAGAGACCCAGTACTTC. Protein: CASSIKRGAGETQYF.

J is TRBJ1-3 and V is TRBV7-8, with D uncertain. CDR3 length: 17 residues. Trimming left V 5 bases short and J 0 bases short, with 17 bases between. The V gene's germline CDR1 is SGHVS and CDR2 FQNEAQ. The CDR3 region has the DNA TGTGCCAGCAGCCGAGTAGTTAGTCAACGCTCTGGAAACACCATATATTTT. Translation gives CASSRVVSQRSGNTIYF. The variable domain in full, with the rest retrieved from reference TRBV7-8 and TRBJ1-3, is GAGVSQSPRYKVAKRGQDVALRCDPISGHVSLFWYQQALGQGPEFLTYFQNEAQLDKSGLPSDRFFAERPEGSVSTLKIQRTQQEDSAVYLCASSRVVSQRSGNTIYFGEGSWLTVV.

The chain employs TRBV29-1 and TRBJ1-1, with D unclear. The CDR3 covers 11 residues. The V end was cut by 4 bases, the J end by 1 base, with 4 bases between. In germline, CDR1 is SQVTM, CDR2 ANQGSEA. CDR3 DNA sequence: TGCAGCGTTGTAGCGAACACTGAAGCTTTCTTT. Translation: CSVVANTEAFF.

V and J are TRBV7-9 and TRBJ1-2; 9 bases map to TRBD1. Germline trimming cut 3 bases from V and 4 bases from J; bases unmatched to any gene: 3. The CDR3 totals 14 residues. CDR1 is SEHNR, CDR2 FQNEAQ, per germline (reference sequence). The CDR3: CASSFGTGIYGYTF. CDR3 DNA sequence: TGTGCCAGCAGCTTCGGGACAGGGATCTATGGCTACACCTTC.

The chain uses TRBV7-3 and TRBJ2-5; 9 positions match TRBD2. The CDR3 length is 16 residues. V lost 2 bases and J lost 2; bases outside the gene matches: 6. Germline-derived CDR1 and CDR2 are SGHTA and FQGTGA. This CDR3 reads CASSLSGGGGQETQYF. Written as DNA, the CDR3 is TGTGCCAGCAGCTTATCCGGCGGGGGGGGACAAGAGACCCAGTACTTC.

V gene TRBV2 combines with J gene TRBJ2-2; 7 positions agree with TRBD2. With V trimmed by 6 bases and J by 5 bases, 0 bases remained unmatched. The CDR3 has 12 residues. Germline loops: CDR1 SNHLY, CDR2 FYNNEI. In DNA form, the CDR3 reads TGTGCCAGCAGCGGGGGGACCGGGGAGCTGTTTTTT. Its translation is CASSGGTGELFF.

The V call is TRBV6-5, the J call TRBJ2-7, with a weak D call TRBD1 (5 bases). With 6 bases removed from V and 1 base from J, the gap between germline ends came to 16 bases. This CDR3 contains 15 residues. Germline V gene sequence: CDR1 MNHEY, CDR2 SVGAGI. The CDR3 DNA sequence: TGTGCCAGCAGACAAACCAAGACAGAATCCTACGAGCAGTACTTC. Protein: CASRQTKTESYEQYF.